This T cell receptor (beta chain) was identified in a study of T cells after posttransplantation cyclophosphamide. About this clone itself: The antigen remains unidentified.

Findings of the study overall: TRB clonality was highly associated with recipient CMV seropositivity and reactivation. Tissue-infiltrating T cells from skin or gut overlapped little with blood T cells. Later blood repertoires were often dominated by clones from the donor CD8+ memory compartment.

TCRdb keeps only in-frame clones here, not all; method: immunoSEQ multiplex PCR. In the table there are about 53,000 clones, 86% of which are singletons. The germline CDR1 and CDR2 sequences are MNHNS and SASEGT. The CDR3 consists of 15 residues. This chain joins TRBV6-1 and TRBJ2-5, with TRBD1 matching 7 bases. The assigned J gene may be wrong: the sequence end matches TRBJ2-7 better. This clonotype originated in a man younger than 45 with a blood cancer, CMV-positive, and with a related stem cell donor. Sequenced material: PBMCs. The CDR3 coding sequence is TGTGCCAGCAGTGCCTGGACAGGCCCGACCTACGAGCAGTACTTC. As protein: CASSAWTGPTYEQYF.